The entry below gives a single TCR beta chain sequence along with its context. The target antigen is unknown. The PCR was carried out with 60 Vbeta primers and 13 Jbeta primers. The data were produced by immunoSEQ multiplex PCR, yet TCRdb's version contains in-frame clones alone and is incomplete. Of about 67,000 clones in the sample, more than 80% are singletons; the top ten hold about 12%. The data derive from a study of cytomegalovirus exposure and HLA in healthy donors. Study in general: HLA-typed donors were the source of 83 million or so unique TCRs held in an early data release.

Trimming cost V 5 bases and J 4 bases, with 8 bases left between them. This CDR3 comprises 11 residues. The germline gives CDR1 DFQATT, CDR2 SNEGSKA (reference sequence). Study results and caveats: The records held CMV serostatus as the only immune exposure information. In a later analysis, more than 15,000 TCR beta sequences were associated with HLA alleles at 0.05 false discovery rate.

This TCR derives from a young woman in good health and CMV-seropositive. Source material: PBMCs. This chain uses TRBV20-1 with TRBJ2-5; a possible D gene is TRBD1 (6 bases). The CDR3: CSALRGETQYF. In DNA form, the CDR3 reads TGCAGTGCTCTCAGGGGAGAGACCCAGTACTTC.